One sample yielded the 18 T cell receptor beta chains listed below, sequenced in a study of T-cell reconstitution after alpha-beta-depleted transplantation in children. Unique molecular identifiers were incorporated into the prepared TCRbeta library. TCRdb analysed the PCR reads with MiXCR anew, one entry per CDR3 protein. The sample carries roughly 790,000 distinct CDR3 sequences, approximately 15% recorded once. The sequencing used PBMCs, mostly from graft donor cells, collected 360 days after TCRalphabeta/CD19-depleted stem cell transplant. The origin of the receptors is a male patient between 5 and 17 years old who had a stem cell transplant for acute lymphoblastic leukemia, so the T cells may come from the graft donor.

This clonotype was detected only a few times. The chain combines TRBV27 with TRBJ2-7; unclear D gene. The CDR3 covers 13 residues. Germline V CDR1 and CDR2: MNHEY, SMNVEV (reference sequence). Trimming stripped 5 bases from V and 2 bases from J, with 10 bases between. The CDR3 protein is CASSTSYAYEQYF. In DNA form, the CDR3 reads TGTGCCAGCAGTACCTCATACGCCTACGAGCAGTACTTC.

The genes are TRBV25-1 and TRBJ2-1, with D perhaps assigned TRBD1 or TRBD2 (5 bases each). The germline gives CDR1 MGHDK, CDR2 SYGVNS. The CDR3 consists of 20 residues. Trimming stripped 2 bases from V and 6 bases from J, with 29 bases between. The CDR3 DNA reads TGTGCCAGCAGTGAAGGGGCAGGGACGCTGGGGTGGTCCTTACCCAATGAGCAGTTCTTC. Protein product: CASSEGAGTLGWSLPNEQFF.

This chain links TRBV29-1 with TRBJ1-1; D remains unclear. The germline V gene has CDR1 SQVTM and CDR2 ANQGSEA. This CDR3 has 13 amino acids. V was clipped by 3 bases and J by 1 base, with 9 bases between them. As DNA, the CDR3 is TGCAGCGTTGAGGGCCGGACGAACACTGAAGCTTTCTTT. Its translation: CSVEGRTNTEAFF.

The CDR3 region has the DNA TGCGCCAGCACCTCCGCCTTGCGGGTGATGCGTGAGCAGTTCTTC. Amino acids: CASTSALRVMREQFF. The gene calls are TRBV5-1 and TRBJ2-1; the D gene is possibly TRBD2 (5 bases). CDR3 length: 15 residues. CDR1 and CDR2 (germline): SGHRS, YFSETQ. V was cut by 6 bases and J by 9 bases, with 22 bases left in between.

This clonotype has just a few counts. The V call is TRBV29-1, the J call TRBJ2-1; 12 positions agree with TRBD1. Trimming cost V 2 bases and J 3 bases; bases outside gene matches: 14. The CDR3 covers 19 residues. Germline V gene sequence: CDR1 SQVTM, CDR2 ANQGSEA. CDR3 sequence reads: CSVEWAGTGGSRGYNEQFF. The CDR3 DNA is TGCAGCGTTGAATGGGCTGGGACAGGGGGCAGCAGGGGCTACAATGAGCAGTTCTTC.

The CDR3 DNA is TGTGCCACCAGTGGACCGGGACAGACCTACACCTTC. Protein: CATSGPGQTYTF. The gene calls are TRBV24-1 and TRBJ1-2; 7 bases map to TRBD1. This CDR3 contains 12 residues. Germline assignment: CDR1 KGHDR and CDR2 SFDVKD. Trimming took 5 bases from V and 10 from J; bases not matched to a gene: 6.

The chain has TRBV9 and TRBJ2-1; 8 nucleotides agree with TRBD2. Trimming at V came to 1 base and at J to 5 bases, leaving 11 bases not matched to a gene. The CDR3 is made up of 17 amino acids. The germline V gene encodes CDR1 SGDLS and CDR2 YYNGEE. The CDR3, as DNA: TGTGCCAGCAGCGTAATGCCGGCCCCCGGGAGGGACAATGAGCAGTTCTTC. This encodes CASSVMPAPGRDNEQFF.

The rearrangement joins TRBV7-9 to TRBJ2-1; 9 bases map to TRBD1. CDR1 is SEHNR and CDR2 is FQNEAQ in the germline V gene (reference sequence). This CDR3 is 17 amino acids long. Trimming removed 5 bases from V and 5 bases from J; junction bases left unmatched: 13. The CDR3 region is CASSLPGTGMKNNEQFF. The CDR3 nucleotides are TGTGCCAGCAGCCTTCCAGGGACAGGGATGAAAAACAATGAGCAGTTCTTC.

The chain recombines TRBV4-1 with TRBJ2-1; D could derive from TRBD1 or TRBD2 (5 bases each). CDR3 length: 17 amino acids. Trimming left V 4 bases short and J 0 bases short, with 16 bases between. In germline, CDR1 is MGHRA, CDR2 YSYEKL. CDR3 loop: CASSPGLRGSSYNEQFF. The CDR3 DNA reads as TGCGCCAGCAGCCCCGGGCTACGGGGCAGCTCCTACAATGAGCAGTTCTTC.

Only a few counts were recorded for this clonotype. The chain's CDR3 is CASRRIAAMKQFF. In nucleotides, the CDR3 is TGTGCCAGCAGGAGGATAGCAGCAATGAAGCAGTTCTTC. The rearrangement links TRBV11-2 to TRBJ2-1, with D unclear. The V end lost 6 bases, the J end lost 11 bases, and 17 bases lay between the germline ends. Germline V gives CDR1 SGHAT, CDR2 FQNNGV. The CDR3 is 13 amino acids.

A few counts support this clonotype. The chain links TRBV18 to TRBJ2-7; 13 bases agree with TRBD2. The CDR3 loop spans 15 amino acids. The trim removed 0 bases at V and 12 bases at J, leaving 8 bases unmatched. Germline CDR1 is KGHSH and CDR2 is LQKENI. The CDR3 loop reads CASSPPATSGRALYF. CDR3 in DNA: TGTGCCAGCTCACCACCGGCAACTAGCGGGAGGGCCCTGTACTTC.

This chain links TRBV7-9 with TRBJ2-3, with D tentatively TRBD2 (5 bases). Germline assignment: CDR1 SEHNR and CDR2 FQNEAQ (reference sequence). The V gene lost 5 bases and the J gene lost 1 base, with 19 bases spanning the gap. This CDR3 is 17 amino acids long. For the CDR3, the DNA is TGTGCCAGCAGCCCCTTGAGGGAAACGTGGCGCACAGATACGCAGTATTTT. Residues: CASSPLRETWRTDTQYF.

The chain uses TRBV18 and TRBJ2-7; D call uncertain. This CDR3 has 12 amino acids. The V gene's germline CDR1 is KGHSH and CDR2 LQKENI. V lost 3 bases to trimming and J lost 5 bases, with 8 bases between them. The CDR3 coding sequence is TGTGCCAGCTCACCGGAATGGCACGAGCAGTACTTC. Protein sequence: CASSPEWHEQYF.

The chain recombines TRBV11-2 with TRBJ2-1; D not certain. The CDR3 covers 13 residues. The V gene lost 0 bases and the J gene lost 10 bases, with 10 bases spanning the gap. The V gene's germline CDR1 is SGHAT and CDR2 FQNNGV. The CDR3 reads CASSLDWRGEQFF. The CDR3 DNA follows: TGTGCCAGCAGCTTAGATTGGCGAGGCGAGCAGTTCTTC.

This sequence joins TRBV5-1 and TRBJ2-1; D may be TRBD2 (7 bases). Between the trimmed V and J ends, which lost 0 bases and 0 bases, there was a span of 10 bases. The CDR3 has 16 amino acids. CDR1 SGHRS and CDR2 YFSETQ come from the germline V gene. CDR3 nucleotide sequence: TGCGCCAGCAGCTTGGGGGGAGGGGGCTCCTACAATGAGCAGTTCTTC. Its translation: CASSLGGGGSYNEQFF.

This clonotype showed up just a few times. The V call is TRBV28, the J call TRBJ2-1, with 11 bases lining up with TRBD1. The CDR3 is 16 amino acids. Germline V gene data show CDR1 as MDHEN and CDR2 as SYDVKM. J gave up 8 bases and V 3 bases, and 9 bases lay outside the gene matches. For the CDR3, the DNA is TGTGCCAGCAGTTTGAGGGGGACAGGGGGGTATTATGAGCAGTTCTTC. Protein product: CASSLRGTGGYYEQFF.

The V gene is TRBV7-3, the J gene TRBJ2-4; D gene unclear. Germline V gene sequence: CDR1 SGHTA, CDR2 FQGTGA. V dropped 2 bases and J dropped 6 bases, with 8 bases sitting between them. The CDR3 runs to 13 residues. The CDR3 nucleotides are TGTGCCAGCAGCTTATTCCCCGGAAACATTCAGTACTTC. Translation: CASSLFPGNIQYF.

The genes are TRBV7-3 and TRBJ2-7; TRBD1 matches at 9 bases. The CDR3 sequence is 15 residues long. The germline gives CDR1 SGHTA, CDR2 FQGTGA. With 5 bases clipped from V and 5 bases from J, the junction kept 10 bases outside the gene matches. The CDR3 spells CASSLGTGRWDEQYF. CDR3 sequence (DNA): TGTGCCAGCAGCCTCGGGACAGGGAGGTGGGACGAGCAGTACTTC.